The next 13 T cell receptor beta chains were all read from a single sample in a study of blood T cells in healthy people across ages. Together with a sample-barcoded 5' primer, a J-beta primer mix was included in a second PCR lasting roughly 6 to 12 cycles. TCRdb re-derived calls from the 5' RACE reads in MiXCR, one entry per CDR3 protein. The data contain fewer than 2 million distinct CDR3 sequences, about 39% of them singletons. The sequencing sample was made of blood. Every receptor here comes from a human donor in good health.

About this clonotype: At one of its ends the junction is not consistent with the germline gene, which may arise from a read error. The gene calls are TRBV9 and TRBJ2-4; weak D call: TRBD2 (6 bases). The CDR3 has 15 residues. Germline-derived CDR1 and CDR2 are SGDLS and YYNGEE. CDR3 amino acids: CAGSFRDSDYNEQYF. As DNA, the CDR3 is TGTGCCGGCAGCTTCCGGGACTCCGATTACAATGAGCAGTACTTC.

This clonotype was detected a few times. CDR3 loop: CASTLGLTRTDTQYF. The CDR3 nucleotides are TGTGCCAGCACCCTGGGACTAACGCGCACAGATACGCAGTATTTT. J is TRBJ2-3 and V is TRBV12-3 or TRBV12-4, with TRBD2 matching over 7 bases. Losses at the gene ends were 7 bases for V and 1 base for J; bases not matched to a gene: 8. The CDR3 is 15 amino acids.

The rearrangement uses TRBV7-2 and TRBJ2-5; the match to TRBD2 covers 9 bases. The CDR3 runs to 18 residues. Germline V CDR1 and CDR2: SGHTA, FQGNSA. Trimming at V came to 4 bases and at J to 5 bases, leaving 17 bases not matched to a gene. CDR3 loop: CASSSKSGGGGASETQYF. The CDR3 DNA follows: TGTGCCAGCAGCTCAAAGAGTGGGGGCGGGGGGGCCTCTGAGACCCAGTACTTC.

This clonotype turned up a few times. V is TRBV7-9 and J is TRBJ2-5; D ambiguous. From germline, CDR1 is SEHNR and CDR2 FQNEAQ (reference sequence). The V and J ends lost 2 bases and 2 bases respectively, with 9 bases between them. CDR3 length equals 14 residues. This CDR3 reads CASSLYVQQETQYF. For the CDR3, the DNA is TGTGCCAGCAGCTTATATGTCCAGCAAGAGACCCAGTACTTC.

The chain is built from TRBV6-5 and TRBJ2-7; weak D call: TRBD2 (6 bases). The CDR3 consists of 14 residues. Germline CDR1 and CDR2: MNHEY and SVGAGI. V gave up 6 bases and J gave up 2 bases, with 14 bases separating them. In DNA form, the CDR3 reads TGTGCCAGCAGAATAGCGGACCTGGCCTACGAGCAGTACTTC. Amino acids: CASRIADLAYEQYF.

This clonotype was seen ten or more times. The gene calls are TRBV10-3 and TRBJ1-2; 7 bases align to TRBD1. CDR1 is ENHRY, CDR2 SYGVKD, per germline. The V segment lost 4 bases and the J segment 3 bases; nucleotides outside the gene matches: 20. This CDR3 region has 19 residues. The DNA for the CDR3 is TGTGCCATCAGTGGGACCAAGGGACAGCACTTTACCGGGGACTATGGCTACACCTTC. It specifies CAISGTKGQHFTGDYGYTF.

The chain's CDR3 is CSVEEGVRNSPNYGYTF. CDR3 sequence (DNA): TGCAGCGTTGAAGAGGGGGTGAGGAATTCTCCTAACTATGGCTACACCTTC. The chain couples TRBV29-1 to TRBJ1-2, with a weak D call TRBD1 (5 bases). V was trimmed by 0 bases and J by 0 bases, leaving 17 bases between them. Germline CDR1 reads SQVTM; CDR2 reads ANQGSEA. There are 17 residues in the CDR3.

With regard to this clonotype: A junction boundary mismatches the germline segment, possibly from a read error. The rearrangement joins TRBV7-7 to TRBJ1-1; D is uncertain. Germline V lookup: CDR1 SSHAT, CDR2 FNYEAQ (reference sequence). The CDR3 is 15 amino acids. This chain's CDR3 is CASSQPFTMNTEAFF. CDR3 DNA sequence: TGTGCTAGCAGCCAACCCTTTACCATGAACACTGAAGCTTTCTTT.

V and J are TRBV7-9 and TRBJ2-7; tentatively, D is TRBD1 (5 bases). Germline lookup yields CDR1 SEHNR and CDR2 FQNEAQ (reference sequence). V shed 5 bases and J shed 2 bases, with 13 bases lying between them. The CDR3 contains 14 residues. CDR3 sequence (DNA): TGTGCCAGCAGCACAGGAACAGAAACCTACGAGCAGTACTTC. Translating gives CASSTGTETYEQYF.

The CDR3: CASSQAFGGGAGETQYF. DNA of the CDR3: TGCGCCAGCAGCCAAGCCTTCGGCGGGGGGGCCGGAGAGACCCAGTACTTC. V is TRBV4-1 and J is TRBJ2-5, with 9 bases that match TRBD2. The CDR3 length is 17 residues. The ends lost 1 base at V and 4 bases at J; junction bases unmatched: 10. CDR1 and CDR2 (germline): MGHRA, YSYEKL.

CDR3 in amino acids: CASSQTTRTSAPETQYF. The CDR3 DNA sequence: TGCGCCAGCAGCCAAACAACCAGGACTAGCGCACCAGAGACCCAGTACTTC. This chain links TRBV4-3 with TRBJ2-5; the match to TRBD2 covers 9 bases. Germline CDR1 and CDR2: LGHNA and YSLEER. The CDR3 extends over 17 amino acids. V lost 2 bases to trimming and J lost 4 bases; unmatched junction nucleotides: 11.

The chain combines TRBV20-1 with TRBJ2-3; D might be TRBD1 (6 bases). The CDR3 has 15 amino acids. Per germline, CDR1 DFQATT and CDR2 SNEGSKA (reference sequence). The CDR3 DNA is TGCAGCCCAGGGGCCACCGGGTCGCTGTCAGATACGCAGTATTTT. It encodes CSPGATGSLSDTQYF.

The chain employs TRBV10-3 and TRBJ2-4, with D possibly TRBD2 on 6 matching bases. V was trimmed by 3 bases and J by 13 bases, leaving 19 bases between them. Per the germline V gene, CDR1 is ENHRY and CDR2 is SYGVKD. The CDR3 totals 14 residues. The CDR3 loop reads CAISDRLEYNEQYF. CDR3 nucleotides: TGTGCCATCAGTGACCGACTAGAATACAATGAGCAGTACTTC.